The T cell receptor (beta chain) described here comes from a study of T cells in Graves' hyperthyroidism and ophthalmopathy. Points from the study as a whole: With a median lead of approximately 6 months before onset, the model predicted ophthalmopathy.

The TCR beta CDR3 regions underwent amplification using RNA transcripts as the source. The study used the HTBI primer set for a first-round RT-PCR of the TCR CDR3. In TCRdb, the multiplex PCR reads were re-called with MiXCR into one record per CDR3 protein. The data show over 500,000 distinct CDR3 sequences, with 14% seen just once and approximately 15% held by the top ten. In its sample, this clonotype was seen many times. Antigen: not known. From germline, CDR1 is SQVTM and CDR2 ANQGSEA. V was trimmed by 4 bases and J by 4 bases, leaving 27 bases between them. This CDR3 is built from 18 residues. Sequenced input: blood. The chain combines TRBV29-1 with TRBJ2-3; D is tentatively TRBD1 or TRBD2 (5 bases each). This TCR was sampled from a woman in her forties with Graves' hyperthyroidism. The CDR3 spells CSVAGAWGFNVYSDTQYF. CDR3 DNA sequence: TGCAGCGTTGCTGGAGCGTGGGGGTTTAATGTTTATTCAGATACGCAGTATTTT.